These T cell receptor beta chains were read from a single sample in a study of shared clonotypes between healthy human individuals. The data were produced by immunoSEQ multiplex PCR, yet TCRdb's version contains in-frame clones alone and is incomplete. The data contain 1.6 million or so clones, 96% of them singletons. Material: naive CD4+ T cells sorted from blood. These receptors were collected from a man aged 30 to 45 in good health. Each CDR3 is given with its conserved first and last residue.

V gene	J gene	CDR3 protein
TRBV11-2	TRBJ1-1	CASSLKRGNTEAFF
TRBV10-3	TRBJ2-7	CAISVGAADYEQYF
TRBV25-1	TRBJ2-1	CASTGVPVNEQFF
TRBV18	TRBJ2-1	CASSPLSGSARGNEQFF
TRBV5-1	TRBJ1-2	CASSHDRGGVSYTF
TRBV5-1	TRBJ2-5	CASSLSGQGRETQYF
TRBV11-2	TRBJ2-3	CASRITPGPGITDTQYF
TRBV7-9	TRBJ1-1	CASAWDSHTEAFF
TRBV5-1	TRBJ1-1	CASSSEGGSGTEAFF
TRBV5-1	TRBJ2-1	CASSLASYTNEQFF
TRBV28	TRBJ2-7	CASSRGHPYEQYF
TRBV27	TRBJ2-3	CASSRQGARTDTQYF
TRBV28	TRBJ2-2	CASIPGMGQGARELFF
TRBV5-1	TRBJ1-4	CASSRLPQGNNEKLFF
TRBV10-3	TRBJ2-3	CASSGLNTDTQYF
TRBV28	TRBJ1-2	CASGAYGYTF
TRBV28	TRBJ2-1	CASSLEREGGYNEQFF
TRBV18	TRBJ2-1	CASSLLGVTEQFF
TRBV5-4	TRBJ1-2	CASINKGQNYGYTF
TRBV5-1	TRBJ2-1	CASSLDTAGVRGGEQFF
TRBV2	TRBJ1-5	CASSEGGRGRDYSNQPQHF
TRBV10-3	TRBJ2-3	CAIMRTGGGFPSTDTQYF
TRBV5-1	TRBJ1-2	CASSLEPGQGEDGYTF
TRBV6-6	TRBJ1-5	CASSLDSEMPQHF
TRBV10-3	TRBJ2-5	CAISEGTGAETQYF
TRBV19	TRBJ1-2	CASSMASFGGYTF
TRBV6-1	TRBJ2-1	CAGSQSPLFYNEQFF
TRBV29-1	TRBJ2-3	CSAGTGLTDTQYF
TRBV19	TRBJ2-2	CASSIGVAARSTGELFF
TRBV9	TRBJ2-7	CASSQTARSSYEQYF
TRBV7-9	TRBJ1-5	CASSLAWDGNSNQPQHF
TRBV11-2	TRBJ2-7	CASSPLARTSGAYEQYF
TRBV15	TRBJ1-3	CATSRGGTPGNTIYF
TRBV27	TRBJ1-1	CASRNLFQGSTEAFF
TRBV10-1	TRBJ2-3	CASSERNTQYF
TRBV5-4	TRBJ2-2	CASSQTGRNTGELFF
TRBV10-2	TRBJ2-7	CASKTTAYEQYF
TRBV18	TRBJ1-5	CASSQRQGLSQPQHF
TRBV6-6	TRBJ2-1	CASSYLQRTSNEQFF
TRBV10-2	TRBJ2-5	CASTAGELRETQYF
TRBV28	TRBJ2-1	CAVGGPSSYNEQFF
TRBV5-4	TRBJ2-6	CASSPGLGGGANVLTF
TRBV11-2	TRBJ1-2	CASSLDMGQDYGYTF
TRBV18	TRBJ2-1	CASSPPGLAGHEQFF
TRBV2	TRBJ2-7	CASSRDYYEQYF
TRBV4-3	TRBJ2-1	CASSPRLAGITYNEQFF
TRBV25-1	TRBJ1-4	CASTRGNEKLFF